This TCR beta chain was captured in a study of blood T cell repertoires in COVID-19. Turning to the study itself: Sites in the United States, Italy and Spain provided acute and convalescent COVID-19 samples. PBMCs, B-cell-depleted T cells, or T cells were the source of the cDNA or gDNA that made up the material.

Germline assignment: CDR1 MGHDK and CDR2 SYGVNS. Trimming cost V 5 bases and J 1 base, with 14 bases left between them. This CDR3 is built from 15 residues. Original methodology: Reference gene primer amplification in the assay estimated nucleated cell counts. The table came from immunoSEQ multiplex PCR; TCRdb's copy has only in-frame clones and leaves some out. V, J and clone size derive from that table, while D and trimming were established from the DNA sequence. The sample has 110,000 to 150,000 clones, roughly 88% seen once; the top ten hold about 1.8%. The TCR comes from a woman aged 45-60 years with acute or convalescent COVID-19. This rearrangement joins TRBV25-1 to TRBJ1-1, with D possibly matching TRBD1 (5 bases). Sequencing was performed on peripheral blood. The DNA of the CDR3 is TGTGCCAGCAGTATACATACAGGCCCGAACACTGAAGCTTTCTTT. This gives the protein CASSIHTGPNTEAFF.